The clone carrying this TCR beta chain was found a few times. Its antigen is currently unknown. Disease duration under 2 months; hyperthyroidism patients were aged 18 to 65. Amplification of TCR beta CDR3 regions used RNA as the template. A set of HTBI primers served as the primers for a first-round RT-PCR of the TCR CDR3. Using its own MiXCR run on the multiplex PCR reads, TCRdb lists one record per CDR3 protein. Among roughly 720,000 distinct CDR3 sequences, 17% were seen once, and the ten largest hold 15% to 19%. The sample belongs to a study of T cells in Graves' hyperthyroidism and ophthalmopathy. Regarding the study as a whole: Appearing also in blood were most of the thyroid clonotypes expanded above 0.001.

The CDR3 runs 17 residues. Per germline, CDR1 MNHNY and CDR2 SVGAGI (reference sequence). J was trimmed by 0 bases and V by 2 bases; bases with no gene match: 4. This receptor was obtained from a man over 45 with Graves' hyperthyroidism. This chain joins TRBV6-6 and TRBJ2-1, with TRBD2 identical over 10 bases. The specimen sequenced was blood. CDR3 residues: CASSYGGLADSYNEQFF. CDR3 coding DNA: TGTGCCAGCAGTTACGGAGGACTAGCGGACTCCTACAATGAGCAGTTCTTC.